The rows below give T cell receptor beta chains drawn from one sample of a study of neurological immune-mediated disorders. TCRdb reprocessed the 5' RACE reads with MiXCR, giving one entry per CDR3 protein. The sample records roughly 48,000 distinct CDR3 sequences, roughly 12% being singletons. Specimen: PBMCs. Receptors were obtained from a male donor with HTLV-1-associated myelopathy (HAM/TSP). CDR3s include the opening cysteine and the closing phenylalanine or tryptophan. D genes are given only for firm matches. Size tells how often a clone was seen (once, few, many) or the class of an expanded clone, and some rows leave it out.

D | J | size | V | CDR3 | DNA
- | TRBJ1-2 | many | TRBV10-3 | CAISESGDYGYTF | TGTGCCATCAGTGAGTCAGGGGACTATGGCTACACCTTC
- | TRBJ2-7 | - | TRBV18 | CASSWDGYEQYF | TGTGCCAGCTCATGGGACGGCTACGAGCAGTACTTT
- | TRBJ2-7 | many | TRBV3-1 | CASSQVGGEQYF | TGTGCCAGCAGCCAAGTAGGGGGGGAGCAGTACTTC
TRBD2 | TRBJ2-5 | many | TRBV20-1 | CSAREPGLAGGRETQYF | TGCAGTGCTAGAGAGCCCGGTCTAGCGGGGGGGCGGGAGACCCAGTACTTC
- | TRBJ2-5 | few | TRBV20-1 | CSAQGGQETQYF | TGCAGTGCTCAAGGGGGCCAAGAGACCCAGTACTTC
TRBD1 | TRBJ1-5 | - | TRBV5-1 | CTSPDRNNQPQHF | TGCACCAGCCCGGACAGGAACAATCAGCCCCAGCATTTT
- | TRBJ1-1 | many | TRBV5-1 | CASSENTEAFF | TGCGCCAGCAGCGAGAACACTGAAGCTTTCTTT
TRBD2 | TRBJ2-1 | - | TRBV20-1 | CSALWTSGGSSYNEQFF | TGCAGTGCTCTATGGACTAGCGGGGGCAGCTCCTACAATGAGCAGTTCTTC
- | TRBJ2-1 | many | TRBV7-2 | CASSFAVDNEQFF | TGTGCCAGCAGCTTCGCGGTGGACAATGAGCAGTTCTTC
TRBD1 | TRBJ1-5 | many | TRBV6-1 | CASSETGDNQPQHF | TGTGCCAGCAGTGAAACAGGGGACAATCAGCCCCAGCATTTT